This TCR beta chain was recorded in a study of siplizumab effects on memory and regulatory T cells. Remarks on this clone: Its target is unknown.

Study-level findings and limits: Under siplizumab, alloreactive sequences traced to unstimulated CD4+ memory cells were significantly reduced. Mappable alloreactive CD4+ clones were on average around 69% Treg-derived with siplizumab, roughly 25% in controls. There appeared to be greater diversity in naive T cells than in memory cells, and naive T cells seemed major contributors to the alloresponse.

TCR templates numbering 90,000 to 100,000 were assayed per sample. Profiling relied on immunoSEQ multiplex PCR, and the TCRdb table lists in-frame clones only, not all of them. The sample holds about 91,000 clones, over 85% seen once. Sequences were obtained from CD8+ T cells sorted from blood. This TCR was sampled from a human donor in good health.

Written as DNA, the CDR3 is TGCAGCGTTGACTGGGGACAGGGGGCGGATACGCAGTATTTT. It yields the protein CSVDWGQGADTQYF. V usage is TRBV29-1 and J usage is TRBJ2-3, with 12 bases matching TRBD1. Germline assignment: CDR1 SQVTM and CDR2 ANQGSEA. V lost 3 bases, J lost 6 bases, and 4 bases stayed unmatched. The CDR3 totals 14 residues.